A single sample is the source of the 23 T cell receptor beta chains below, sequenced in a study of regulatory dendritic cells for organ transplantation. Clones were read by immunoSEQ multiplex PCR, and TCRdb kept only the in-frame ones, dropping some. The data hold 26,000 or so clones, with approximately 82% observed a single time. Sequenced input: naive CD4+ T cells from blood. Described subset: CD45RA+ naive T cells. All receptors come from a human donor in good health.

V gene TRBV27 combines with J gene TRBJ1-2; D perhaps matches TRBD1 (6 bases). Germline values: CDR1 MNHEY, CDR2 SMNVEV (reference sequence). The V and J ends lost 3 bases and 8 bases respectively, with 16 bases between them. The CDR3 length is 14 residues. CDR3 sequence: CASSLWGGAHGYTF. CDR3 nucleotides: TGTGCCAGCAGTTTGTGGGGGGGCGCCCACGGCTACACCTTC.

The chain employs TRBV19 and TRBJ2-3, with D tentatively TRBD1 (6 bases). The CDR3 runs to 14 residues. CDR1 and CDR2 (germline): LNHDA, SQIVND (reference sequence). V lost 5 bases and J lost 1, with 10 bases in between. This CDR3 reads CASSLGQRTDTQYF. CDR3 sequence (DNA): TGTGCCAGTAGTTTGGGACAACGCACAGATACGCAGTATTTT.

The table lists this clone with a few counts. This chain uses TRBV18 with TRBJ1-1; perhaps TRBD1 as D (6 bases). V lost 4 bases, J lost 1 base, and 10 bases lay in between. The V gene's germline CDR1 is KGHSH and CDR2 LQKENI. CDR3 length: 14 amino acids. DNA of the CDR3: TGTGCCAGCTCACATCCAGGGGCGAACACTGAAGCTTTCTTT. It translates to CASSHPGANTEAFF.

The gene calls are TRBV7-2 and TRBJ1-2; a weak D match, TRBD1 (6 bases). Trimming took off 5 bases at V and 8 bases at J, with 15 bases between the two ends. The CDR3 has 13 amino acids. In germline, CDR1 is SGHTA, CDR2 FQGNSA. CDR3 residues: CASSLGGVRGYTF. DNA for the CDR3: TGTGCCAGCAGCCTAGGGGGGGTGAGGGGCTACACCTTC.

This clone was observed a few times. The V gene is TRBV18, the J gene TRBJ2-4; D possibly corresponds to TRBD1 (6 bases). With 3 bases removed from V and 0 bases from J, the gap between germline ends came to 9 bases. Germline CDR1 and CDR2: KGHSH and LQKENI. The CDR3 runs to 15 residues. The DNA for the CDR3 is TGTGCCAGCTCACCCAGGGGCGTAGCCAAAAACATTCAGTACTTC. This sequence encodes CASSPRGVAKNIQYF. The whole variable domain, remainder taken from reference TRBV18 and TRBJ2-4, is NAGVMQNPRHLVRRRGQEARLRCSPMKGHSHVYWYRQLPEEGLKFMVYLQKENIIDESGMPKERFSAEFPKEGPSILRIQQVVRGDSAAYFCASSPRGVAKNIQYFGAGTRLSVL.

The chain couples TRBV2 to TRBJ2-7; 7 nucleotides line up with TRBD2. Losses at the gene ends were 5 bases for V and 2 bases for J; bases not matched to a gene: 6. The CDR3 has 14 amino acids. From germline, CDR1 is SNHLY and CDR2 FYNNEI. The CDR3 is CASSLRAGTYEQYF. The DNA for the CDR3 is TGTGCCAGCAGTCTACGAGCGGGGACCTACGAGCAGTACTTC.

The chain is built from TRBV5-1 and TRBJ1-6; TRBD1 might be the D (6 bases). The CDR3 is 16 residues long. Per the germline V gene, CDR1 is SGHRS and CDR2 is YFSETQ. V lost 0 bases and J lost 6, with 13 bases in between. Written as DNA, the CDR3 is TGCGCCAGCAGCTTGGATCGGACAGATCTTAATTCACCCCTCCACTTT. It specifies CASSLDRTDLNSPLHF.

This sequence joins TRBV4-2 and TRBJ2-1, with D uncertain. The germline CDR1 and CDR2 sequences are LGHNA and YNFKEQ. Trimming shortened V by 0 bases and J by 5 bases, and 14 bases separated the two germline ends. There are 16 residues in the CDR3. The CDR3 reads CASSQDGARLNNEQFF. CDR3 nucleotide sequence: TGTGCCAGCAGCCAAGATGGAGCCAGACTCAACAATGAGCAGTTCTTC.

The chain joins TRBV5-1 to TRBJ2-1; 7 bases are a match to TRBD1. The CDR3 consists of 16 residues. The V gene's germline CDR1 is SGHRS and CDR2 YFSETQ. Trimming cost V 0 bases and J 7 bases; bases outside gene matches: 10. In DNA, the CDR3 is TGCGCCAGCAGCTTGGGGGTGGGCGCAGGGGGTAATGAGCAGTTCTTC. Protein sequence: CASSLGVGAGGNEQFF.

The rearrangement uses TRBV18 and TRBJ1-5; 11 bases agree with TRBD1. V trimming: 4 bases; J trimming: 7 bases; junction bases outside the gene matches: 6. Per the germline V gene, CDR1 is KGHSH and CDR2 is LQKENI. The CDR3 consists of 15 residues. CDR3: CASSRGQGAGQPQHF. In DNA form, the CDR3 reads TGTGCCAGCTCACGCGGACAGGGGGCCGGGCAGCCCCAGCATTTT.

J is TRBJ2-1 and V is TRBV18; 10 bases fit TRBD2. The ends lost 4 bases at V and 10 bases at J; junction bases unmatched: 10. This CDR3 is 15 amino acids long. Germline CDR1 reads KGHSH; CDR2 reads LQKENI. The CDR3 loop reads CASSQLAGTGKEQFF. The CDR3 region has the DNA TGTGCCAGCTCACAACTAGCGGGGACCGGGAAGGAGCAGTTCTTC.

The rearrangement links TRBV10-2 to TRBJ2-7, with 11 bases fitting TRBD1. CDR3 length equals 16 residues. Germline-derived CDR1 and CDR2 are WSHSY and SAAADI. V was pared by 2 bases and J by 1 base, with 4 bases of the junction left unmatched. The CDR3 region has the DNA TGCGCCAGCAGTGAGGGACAGGGGGCCTTATCCTACGAGCAGTACTTC. This sequence encodes CASSEGQGALSYEQYF.

This sequence joins TRBV9 and TRBJ2-1; unclear D gene. CDR3 length equals 15 residues. CDR1 is SGDLS and CDR2 is YYNGEE in the germline V gene. The V and J ends lost 4 bases and 4 bases respectively, with 15 bases between them. For the CDR3, the DNA is TGTGCCAGCAGCCCTAGTCCCAGTAGGTACAATGAGCAGTTCTTC. This sequence encodes CASSPSPSRYNEQFF.

This sequence joins TRBV5-1 and TRBJ1-1, with unresolved D. V was pared by 1 base and J by 4 bases, with 14 bases between. This CDR3 has 15 residues. CDR1 and CDR2 (germline): SGHRS, YFSETQ. This chain's CDR3 is CASSLTPGVGTEAFF. The DNA for the CDR3 is TGCGCCAGCAGCTTGACCCCGGGAGTGGGCACTGAAGCTTTCTTT. The full variable domain, its missing parts supplied by reference TRBV5-1 and TRBJ1-1, is KAGVTQTPRYLIKTRGQQVTLSCSPISGHRSVSWYQQTPGQGLQFLFEYFSETQRNKGNFPGRFSGRQFSNSRSEMNVSTLELGDSALYLCASSLTPGVGTEAFFGQGTRLTVV.

This clone occurred a few times. The chain is built from TRBV19 and TRBJ1-6, with 9 bases lining up with TRBD1. The CDR3 is made up of 14 amino acids. Per germline, CDR1 LNHDA and CDR2 SQIVND (reference sequence). The junction had 3 bases not matched to a gene; V was cut back by 5 bases and J by 7 bases. DNA of the CDR3: TGTGCCAGTAGTTTCGGACAGGGGAATTCACCCCTCCACTTT. Residues: CASSFGQGNSPLHF.

V is TRBV6-5 and J is TRBJ2-2; no definite D call. V lost 0 bases and J lost 4, with 9 bases in between. Germline V gene data show CDR1 as MNHEY and CDR2 as SVGAGI. The CDR3 consists of 15 residues. The CDR3 is CASSYSYSPTGELFF. CDR3 DNA: TGTGCCAGCAGTTACTCGTACAGTCCCACCGGGGAGCTGTTTTTT.

This chain links TRBV11-2 with TRBJ1-2; tentative D call: TRBD1 (5 bases). Germline assignment: CDR1 SGHAT and CDR2 FQNNGV. The CDR3 extends over 14 amino acids. V gave up 6 bases and J gave up 5 bases, with 16 bases separating them. This chain's CDR3 is CASRKTETGYGYTF. In DNA form, the CDR3 reads TGTGCCAGCAGGAAAACCGAAACAGGATATGGCTACACCTTC.

The count of this clone is one. The chain employs TRBV18 and TRBJ2-1; D possibly corresponds to TRBD1 (6 bases). V lost 3 bases to trimming and J lost 6 bases, with 9 bases between them. The CDR3 runs 13 residues. Germline loops: CDR1 KGHSH, CDR2 LQKENI. CDR3 nucleotides: TGTGCCAGCTCACCGATGGACAGCAATGAGCAGTTCTTC. Its translation: CASSPMDSNEQFF.

The V call is TRBV27, the J call TRBJ1-4; possible D gene TRBD1, 5 bases. Trimming took off 5 bases at V and 4 bases at J, with 32 bases between the two ends. Per germline, CDR1 MNHEY and CDR2 SMNVEV (reference sequence). The length of the CDR3 is 21 residues. The CDR3 protein is CASSPLAGGRNFLGFNEKLFF. Here the CDR3 DNA reads TGTGCCAGCAGTCCCCTCGCGGGGGGACGAAACTTTCTAGGCTTTAATGAAAAACTGTTTTTT.

The chain has TRBV19 and TRBJ1-2; D might be TRBD1 (5 bases). Germline CDR1 reads LNHDA; CDR2 reads SQIVND (reference sequence). The CDR3 is 14 residues long. Trimming shortened V by 7 bases and J by 2 bases, and 14 bases separated the two germline ends. Here the CDR3 reads CASTPRQGNYGYTF. The CDR3 DNA is TGTGCCAGTACCCCCCGTCAGGGCAACTATGGCTACACCTTC.

The genes are TRBV5-1 and TRBJ1-4; D gene ambiguous. CDR1 and CDR2 from the germline V gene are SGHRS and YFSETQ. The CDR3 is 13 amino acids. V was shortened by 5 bases and J by 4 bases, with 9 bases between the two germline ends. For the CDR3, the DNA is TGCGCCAGCAGAGAGCAGGATAATGAAAAACTGTTTTTT. Translated, it gives CASREQDNEKLFF.

This sequence joins TRBV5-1 and TRBJ2-7; 7 bases align to TRBD1. Germline CDR1 reads SGHRS; CDR2 reads YFSETQ. Losses at the gene ends were 4 bases for V and 5 bases for J; bases not matched to a gene: 3. The CDR3 has 12 amino acids. The CDR3 nucleotides are TGCGCCAGCAGCCTCGACAGGGACGAGCAGTACTTC. As protein: CASSLDRDEQYF. Full variable domain (rest looked up from reference TRBV5-1 and TRBJ2-7): KAGVTQTPRYLIKTRGQQVTLSCSPISGHRSVSWYQQTPGQGLQFLFEYFSETQRNKGNFPGRFSGRQFSNSRSEMNVSTLELGDSALYLCASSLDRDEQYFGPGTRLTVT.

The genes are TRBV9 and TRBJ2-2; possibly TRBD1 for D (5 bases). This CDR3 has 19 residues. Looked up from germline, CDR1 is SGDLS and CDR2 is YYNGEE. Trimming took 1 base from V and 1 from J, leaving 20 bases between them. The chain's CDR3 is CASSVSSGRAELNTGELFF. The CDR3 DNA is TGTGCCAGCAGCGTATCATCTGGCAGGGCGGAACTGAACACCGGGGAGCTGTTTTTT.